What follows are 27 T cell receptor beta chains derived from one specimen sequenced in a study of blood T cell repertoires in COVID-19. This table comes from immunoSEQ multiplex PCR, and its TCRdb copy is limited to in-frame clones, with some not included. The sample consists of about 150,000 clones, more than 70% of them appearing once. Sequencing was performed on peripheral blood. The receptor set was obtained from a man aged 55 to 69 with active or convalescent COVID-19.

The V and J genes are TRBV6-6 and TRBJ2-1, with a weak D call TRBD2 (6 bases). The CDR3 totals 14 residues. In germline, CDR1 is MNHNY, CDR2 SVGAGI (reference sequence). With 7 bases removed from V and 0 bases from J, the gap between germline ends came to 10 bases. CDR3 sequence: CASMGGSSYNEQFF. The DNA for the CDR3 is TGTGCCAGCATGGGAGGAAGCTCCTACAATGAGCAGTTCTTC.

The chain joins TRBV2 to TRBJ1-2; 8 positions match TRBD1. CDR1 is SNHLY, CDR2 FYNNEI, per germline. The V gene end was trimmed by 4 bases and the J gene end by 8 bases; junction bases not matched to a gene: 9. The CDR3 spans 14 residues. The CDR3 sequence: CASSAVTGVSGYTF. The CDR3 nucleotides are TGTGCCAGCAGTGCCGTGACAGGGGTTAGCGGCTACACCTTC.

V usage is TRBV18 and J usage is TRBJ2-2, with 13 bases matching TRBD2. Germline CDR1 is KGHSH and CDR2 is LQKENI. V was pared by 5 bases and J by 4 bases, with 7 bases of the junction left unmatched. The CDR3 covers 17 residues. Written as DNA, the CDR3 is TGTGCCAGCTCATCGCTGACTAGCGGGAGGACCACCGGGGAGCTGTTTTTT. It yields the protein CASSSLTSGRTTGELFF.

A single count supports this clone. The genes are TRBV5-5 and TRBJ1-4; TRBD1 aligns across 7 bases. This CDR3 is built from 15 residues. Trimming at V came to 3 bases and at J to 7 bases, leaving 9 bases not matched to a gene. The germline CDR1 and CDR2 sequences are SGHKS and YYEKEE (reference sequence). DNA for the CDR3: TGTGCCAGCAGCTCCACAGACACAGGGGTTGAAAAACTGTTTTTT. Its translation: CASSSTDTGVEKLFF.

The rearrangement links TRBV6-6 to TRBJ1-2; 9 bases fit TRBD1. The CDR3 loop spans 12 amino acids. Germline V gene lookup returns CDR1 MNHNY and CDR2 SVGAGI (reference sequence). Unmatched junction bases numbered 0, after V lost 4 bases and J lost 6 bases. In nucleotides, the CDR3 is TGTGCCAGCAGTTGGGACAGGGATGGCTACACCTTC. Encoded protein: CASSWDRDGYTF.

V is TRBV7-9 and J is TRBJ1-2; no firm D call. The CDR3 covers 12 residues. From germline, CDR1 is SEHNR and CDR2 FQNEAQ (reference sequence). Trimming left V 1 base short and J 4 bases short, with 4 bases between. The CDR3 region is CASSLGAYGYTF. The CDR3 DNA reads TGTGCCAGCAGCTTAGGAGCCTATGGCTACACCTTC. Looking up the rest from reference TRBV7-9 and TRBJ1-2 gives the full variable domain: DTGVSQNPRHKITKRGQNVTFRCDPISEHNRLYWYRQTLGQGPEFLTYFQNEAQLEKSRLLSDRFSAERPKGSFSTLEIQRTEQGDSAMYLCASSLGAYGYTFGSGTRLTVV.

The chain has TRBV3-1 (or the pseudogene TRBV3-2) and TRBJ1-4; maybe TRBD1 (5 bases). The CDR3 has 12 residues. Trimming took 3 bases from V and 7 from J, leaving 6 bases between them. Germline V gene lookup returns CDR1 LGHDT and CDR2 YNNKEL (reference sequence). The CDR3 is CASSQGREKLFF. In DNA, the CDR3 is TGTGCCAGCAGCCAGGGGCGTGAAAAACTGTTTTTT.

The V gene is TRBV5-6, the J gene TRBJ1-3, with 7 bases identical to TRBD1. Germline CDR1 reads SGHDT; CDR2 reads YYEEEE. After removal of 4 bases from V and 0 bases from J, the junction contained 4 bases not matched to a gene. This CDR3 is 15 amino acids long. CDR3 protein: CASSRTGSSGNTIYF. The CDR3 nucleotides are TGTGCCAGCAGCAGGACAGGCTCCTCTGGAAACACCATATATTTT.

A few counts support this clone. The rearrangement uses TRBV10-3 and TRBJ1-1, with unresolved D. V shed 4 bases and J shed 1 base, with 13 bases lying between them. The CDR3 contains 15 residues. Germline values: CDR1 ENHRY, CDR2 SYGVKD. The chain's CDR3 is CAISGTVSSNTEAFF. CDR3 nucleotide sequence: TGTGCCATCAGTGGTACAGTTTCTTCGAACACTGAAGCTTTCTTT.

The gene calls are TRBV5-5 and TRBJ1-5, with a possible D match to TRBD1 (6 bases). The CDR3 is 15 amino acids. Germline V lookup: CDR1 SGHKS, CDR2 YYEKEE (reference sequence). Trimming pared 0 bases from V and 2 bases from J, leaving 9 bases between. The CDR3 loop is CASSLVPGGNQPQHF. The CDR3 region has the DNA TGTGCCAGCAGCTTGGTTCCAGGGGGCAATCAGCCCCAGCATTTT.

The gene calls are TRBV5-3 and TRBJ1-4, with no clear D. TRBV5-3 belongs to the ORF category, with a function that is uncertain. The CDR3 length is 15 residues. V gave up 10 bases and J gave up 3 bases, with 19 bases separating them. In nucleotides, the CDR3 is TGTGCCTCTCAATTATACGGGGTTGCTAATGAAAAACTGTTTTTT. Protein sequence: CASQLYGVANEKLFF.

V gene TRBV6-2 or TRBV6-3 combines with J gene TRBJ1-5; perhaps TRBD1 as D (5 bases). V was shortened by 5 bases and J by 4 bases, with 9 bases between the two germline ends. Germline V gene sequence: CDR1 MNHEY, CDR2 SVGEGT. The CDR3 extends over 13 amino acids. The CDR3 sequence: CASSHPGNQPQHF. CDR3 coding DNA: TGTGCCAGCAGTCACCCAGGGAATCAGCCCCAGCATTTT.

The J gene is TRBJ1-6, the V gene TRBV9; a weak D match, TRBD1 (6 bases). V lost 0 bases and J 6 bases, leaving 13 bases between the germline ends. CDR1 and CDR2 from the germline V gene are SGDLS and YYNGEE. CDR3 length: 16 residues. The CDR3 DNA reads TGTGCCAGCAGCGTAGAAGGGGGGGCGCTTAATTCACCCCTCCACTTT. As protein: CASSVEGGALNSPLHF.

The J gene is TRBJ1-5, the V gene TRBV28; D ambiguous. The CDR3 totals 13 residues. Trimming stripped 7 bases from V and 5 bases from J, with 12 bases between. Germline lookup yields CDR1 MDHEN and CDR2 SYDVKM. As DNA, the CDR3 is TGTGCCAGCACCCTTTCACATTATCAGCCCCAGCATTTT. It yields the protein CASTLSHYQPQHF.

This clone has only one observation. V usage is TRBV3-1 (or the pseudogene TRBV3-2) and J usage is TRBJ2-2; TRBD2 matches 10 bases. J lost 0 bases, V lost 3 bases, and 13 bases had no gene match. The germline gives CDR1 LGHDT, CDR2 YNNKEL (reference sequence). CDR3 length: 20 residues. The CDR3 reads CASSQTVLAGFRANTGELFF. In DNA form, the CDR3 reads TGTGCCAGCAGCCAGACCGTACTAGCGGGGTTTCGGGCGAACACCGGGGAGCTGTTTTTT.

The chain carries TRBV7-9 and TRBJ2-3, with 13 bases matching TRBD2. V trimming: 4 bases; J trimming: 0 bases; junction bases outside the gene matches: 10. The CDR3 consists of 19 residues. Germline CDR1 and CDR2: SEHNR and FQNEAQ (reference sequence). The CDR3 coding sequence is TGTGCCAGCAGCTCCCCCCGACTAGCGGGAGGCACTAGCACAGATACGCAGTATTTT. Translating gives CASSSPRLAGGTSTDTQYF.

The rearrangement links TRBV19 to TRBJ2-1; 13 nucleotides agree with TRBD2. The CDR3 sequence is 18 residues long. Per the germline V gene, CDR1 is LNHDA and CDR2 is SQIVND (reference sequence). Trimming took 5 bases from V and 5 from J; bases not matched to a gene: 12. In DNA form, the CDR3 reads TGTGCCAGTAGTGCCCCACAGGGGACTAGCGGGAATGACAATGAGCAGTTCTTC. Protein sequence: CASSAPQGTSGNDNEQFF.

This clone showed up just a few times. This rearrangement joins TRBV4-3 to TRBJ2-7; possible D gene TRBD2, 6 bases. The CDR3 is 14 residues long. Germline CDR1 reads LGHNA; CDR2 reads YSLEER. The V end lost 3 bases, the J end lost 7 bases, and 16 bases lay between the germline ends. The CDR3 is CASSQTRGLWEQYF. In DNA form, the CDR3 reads TGCGCCAGCAGCCAGACGCGGGGCCTGTGGGAGCAGTACTTC.

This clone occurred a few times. The DNA of the CDR3 is TGTGCCAGCAGCCAAGGACAGCACCGCACAGATACGCAGTATTTT. As protein: CASSQGQHRTDTQYF. The chain has TRBV3-1 (or the pseudogene TRBV3-2) and TRBJ2-3, with D perhaps matching TRBD1 (5 bases). Looked up from germline, CDR1 is LGHDT and CDR2 is YNNKEL (reference sequence). V was clipped by 1 base and J by 1 base, with 9 bases between them. There are 15 residues in the CDR3.

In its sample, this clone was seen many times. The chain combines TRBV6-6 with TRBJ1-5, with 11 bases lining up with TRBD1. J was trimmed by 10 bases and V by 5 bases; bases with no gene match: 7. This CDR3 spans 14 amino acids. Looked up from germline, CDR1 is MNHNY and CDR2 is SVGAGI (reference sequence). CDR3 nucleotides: TGTGCCAGCAGTCAGGGACAGGGGGGGGGTCCCCAGCATTTT. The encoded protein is CASSQGQGGGPQHF.

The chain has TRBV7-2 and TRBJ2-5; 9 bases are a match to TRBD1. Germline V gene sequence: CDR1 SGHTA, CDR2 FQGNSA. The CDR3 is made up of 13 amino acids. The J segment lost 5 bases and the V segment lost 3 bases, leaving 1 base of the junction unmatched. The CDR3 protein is CASSFDRGETQYF. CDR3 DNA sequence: TGTGCCAGCAGCTTCGACAGGGGGGAGACCCAGTACTTC.

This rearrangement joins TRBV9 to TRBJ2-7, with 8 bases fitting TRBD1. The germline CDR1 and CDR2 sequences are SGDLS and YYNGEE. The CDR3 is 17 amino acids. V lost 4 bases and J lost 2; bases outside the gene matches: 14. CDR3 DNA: TGTGCCAGCAGCCCGCGTCCCGGGACAGGTTCTACCTACGAGCAGTACTTC. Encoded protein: CASSPRPGTGSTYEQYF.

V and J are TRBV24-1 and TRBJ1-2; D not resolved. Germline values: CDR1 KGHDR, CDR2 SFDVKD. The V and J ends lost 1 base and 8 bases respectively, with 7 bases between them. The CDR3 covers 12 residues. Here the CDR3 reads CATSDFGSGYTF. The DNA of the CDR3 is TGTGCCACCAGTGATTTCGGGAGCGGCTACACCTTC.

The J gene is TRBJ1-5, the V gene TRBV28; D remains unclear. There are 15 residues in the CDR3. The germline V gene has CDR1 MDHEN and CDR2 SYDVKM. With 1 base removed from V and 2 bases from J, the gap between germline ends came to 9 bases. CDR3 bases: TGTGCCAGCAGTTTATCGGGAGGACGCAATCAGCCCCAGCATTTT. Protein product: CASSLSGGRNQPQHF.

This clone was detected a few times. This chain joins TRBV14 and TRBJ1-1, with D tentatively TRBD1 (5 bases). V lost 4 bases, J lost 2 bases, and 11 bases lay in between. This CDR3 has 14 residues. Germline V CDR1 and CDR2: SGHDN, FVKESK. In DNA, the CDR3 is TGTGCCAGCAGCCCGGGACTTTTCAACACTGAAGCTTTCTTT. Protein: CASSPGLFNTEAFF.

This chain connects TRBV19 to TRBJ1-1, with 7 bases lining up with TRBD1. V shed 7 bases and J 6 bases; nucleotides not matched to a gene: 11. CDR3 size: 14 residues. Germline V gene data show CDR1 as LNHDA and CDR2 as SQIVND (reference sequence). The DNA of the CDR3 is TGTGCCAGTACCCCGACAGGGAGTCGATCTGAAGCTTTCTTT. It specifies CASTPTGSRSEAFF.

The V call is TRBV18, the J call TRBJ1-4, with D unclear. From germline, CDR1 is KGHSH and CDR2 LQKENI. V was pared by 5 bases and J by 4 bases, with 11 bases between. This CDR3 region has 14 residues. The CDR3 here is CASSTLRDNEKLFF. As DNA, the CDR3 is TGTGCCAGCTCAACACTCCGGGATAATGAAAAACTGTTTTTT.